A single sample gave rise to the 23 T cell receptor beta chains below, sequenced in a study of early T cells in non-severe SARS-CoV-2 infection. MiXCR, applied by TCRdb to the 5' RACE reads, yields one record per CDR3 protein. This repertoire shows 83,000 or so distinct CDR3 sequences, over 9.5% found once; its top ten account for 7% to 9%. The material was whole blood, obtained at baseline. The receptors were sampled from an adult who was a healthcare worker with PCR-confirmed SARS-CoV-2 infection or an uninfected control (not recorded which).

This clonotype has just a few counts. The chain recombines TRBV2 with TRBJ2-7; no clear D gene. The CDR3 is made up of 13 amino acids. Trimming shortened V by 7 bases and J by 4 bases, and 14 bases separated the two germline ends. The germline V gene encodes CDR1 SNHLY and CDR2 FYNNEI. The CDR3 DNA reads as TGTGCCAGCAACAGTGGCCGCGGTTACGAGCAGTACTTC. This sequence encodes CASNSGRGYEQYF.

This clonotype was counted a few times. V gene TRBV27 combines with J gene TRBJ2-1, with 7 bases fitting TRBD2. The CDR3 totals 13 residues. Germline V gene sequence: CDR1 MNHEY, CDR2 SMNVEV (reference sequence). Unmatched junction bases numbered 5, after V lost 4 bases and J lost 8 bases. In DNA form, the CDR3 reads TGTGCCAGCAGTTCAACTAGCGAGGATGAGCAGTTCTTC. Translation: CASSSTSEDEQFF.

This clonotype was detected ten times or more. This chain joins TRBV4-2 and TRBJ2-5; 8 nucleotides agree with TRBD1. V was clipped by 6 bases and J by 8 bases; unmatched bases: 8. There are 13 residues in the CDR3. The germline V gene encodes CDR1 LGHNA and CDR2 YNFKEQ. The CDR3 reads CASSSGGSDTQYF. Here the CDR3 DNA reads TGTGCCAGCAGTTCAGGGGGCTCTGATACCCAGTACTTC.

In nucleotides, the CDR3 is TGTGCCAGCAGCCTATCGGACCGAGAGGGAGAGACCCAGTACTTC. This sequence encodes CASSLSDREGETQYF. The chain is built from TRBV12-3 or TRBV12-4 and TRBJ2-5; tentative D call: TRBD2 (5 bases). The CDR3 runs to 15 residues. V shed 6 bases and J shed 4 bases, with 18 bases lying between them.

In its sample, this clonotype was seen a few times. The chain is built from TRBV18 and TRBJ2-7, with D perhaps TRBD1 or TRBD2 (5 bases each). This CDR3 comprises 14 residues. Trimming took 6 bases from V and 0 from J, leaving 12 bases between them. Germline V gene data show CDR1 as KGHSH and CDR2 as LQKENI. The CDR3 nucleotides read TGTGCCAGCTCCCAGGGACGGAACTCCTACGAGCAGTACTTC. Translating it yields CASSQGRNSYEQYF.

This clonotype was recorded many times. The V call is TRBV7-3, the J call TRBJ2-3; the match to TRBD2 covers 7 bases. The V gene's germline CDR1 is SGHTA and CDR2 FQGTGA. This CDR3 is built from 16 residues. The trim removed 5 bases at V and 5 bases at J, leaving 13 bases unmatched. The CDR3 DNA is TGTGCCAGCAGCCCAAATGATGGGAGGGCCGGAGATACGCAGTATTTT. It codes for CASSPNDGRAGDTQYF.

J is TRBJ2-5 and V is TRBV20-1, with D unresolved. Germline values: CDR1 DFQATT, CDR2 SNEGSKA (reference sequence). The V gene lost 0 bases and the J gene lost 1 base, with 18 bases spanning the gap. The CDR3 spans 17 residues. The CDR3 protein is CSARDPGPRWGQETQYF. In DNA, the CDR3 is TGCAGTGCTAGAGACCCGGGTCCCCGTTGGGGCCAAGAGACCCAGTACTTC.

The V and J genes are TRBV7-2 and TRBJ2-1; 7 positions match TRBD1. The CDR3 consists of 16 residues. Losses at the gene ends were 5 bases for V and 4 bases for J; bases not matched to a gene: 11. The germline V gene has CDR1 SGHTA and CDR2 FQGNSA. This CDR3 reads CASSTTGTQNYNEQFF. The CDR3 region has the DNA TGTGCCAGCAGCACGACAGGGACCCAGAATTACAATGAGCAGTTCTTC.

In this sample, this clonotype turned up a few times. The rearrangement joins TRBV28 to TRBJ1-1; the D is unclear. V was shortened by 5 bases and J by 6 bases, with 10 bases between the two germline ends. CDR3 length: 12 residues. In germline, CDR1 is MDHEN, CDR2 SYDVKM. The CDR3 coding sequence is TGTGCCAGCAGTGAGGCGGCCGCTGAAGCTTTCTTT. Amino acid sequence: CASSEAAAEAFF. The full variable domain, its missing parts supplied by reference TRBV28 and TRBJ1-1, is DVKVTQSSRYLVKRTGEKVFLECVQDMDHENMFWYRQDPGLGLRLIYFSYDVKMKEKGDIPEGYSVSREKKERFSLILESASTNQTSMYLCASSEAAAEAFFGQGTRLTVV.

The gene calls are TRBV27 and TRBJ2-7; D ambiguous. Germline loops: CDR1 MNHEY, CDR2 SMNVEV (reference sequence). The CDR3 covers 11 residues. V was trimmed by 6 bases and J by 7 bases, leaving 10 bases between them. In DNA, the CDR3 is TGTGCCAGCAGCTGGCGTGGGGAGCAGTACTTC. Translation: CASSWRGEQYF.

This clonotype was seen only a few times. The chain combines TRBV7-6 with TRBJ2-5; no clear D. The CDR3 spans 12 residues. V lost 0 bases, J lost 4 bases, and 3 bases lay in between. The germline V gene encodes CDR1 SGHVS and CDR2 FNYEAQ. DNA for the CDR3: TGTGCCAGCAGCTTAGCTGGAGAGACCCAGTACTTC. It codes for CASSLAGETQYF.

The table lists this clonotype with many counts. The V gene is TRBV7-6, the J gene TRBJ2-3; TRBD1 or TRBD2 may be the D gene (6 bases each). CDR1 is SGHVS and CDR2 is FNYEAQ in the germline V gene. The V gene lost 4 bases and the J gene lost 2 bases, with 10 bases spanning the gap. The CDR3 has 14 amino acids. This chain's CDR3 is CASSSGGNTDTQYF. CDR3 sequence (DNA): TGTGCCAGCAGCTCCGGGGGCAACACAGATACGCAGTATTTT.

The CDR3 DNA reads as TGTGCCAGCAGCCCCCTCGGCCGACAGGGTTTCTCTGGGGCCAACGTCCTGACTTTC. Protein: CASSPLGRQGFSGANVLTF. This chain uses TRBV14 with TRBJ2-6; 7 positions match TRBD1. The CDR3 runs to 19 residues. Germline values: CDR1 SGHDN, CDR2 FVKESK. Trimming took 4 bases from V and 0 from J; bases not matched to a gene: 12. Drawing the rest from reference TRBV14 and TRBJ2-6, the complete variable domain is EAGVTQFPSHSVIEKGQTVTLRCDPISGHDNLYWYRRVMGKEIKFLLHFVKESKQDESGMPNNRFLAERTGGTYSTLKVQPAELEDSGVYFCASSPLGRQGFSGANVLTFGAGSRLTVL.

This clonotype was counted only a few times. The gene calls are TRBV5-1 and TRBJ2-1; D is perhaps TRBD1 (6 bases). The CDR3 totals 14 residues. In germline, CDR1 is SGHRS, CDR2 YFSETQ. Between the trimmed V and J ends, which lost 2 bases and 6 bases, there was a span of 12 bases. CDR3 in DNA: TGCGCCAGCAGCTTAGGTGGACAGTCCAATGAGCAGTTCTTC. Translating it yields CASSLGGQSNEQFF.

This clonotype has more than one count but fewer than ten. This sequence joins TRBV4-2 and TRBJ2-7; possible D gene TRBD2, 6 bases. The CDR3 consists of 16 residues. V gave up 0 bases and J gave up 3 bases, with 15 bases separating them. Germline V gives CDR1 LGHNA, CDR2 YNFKEQ. CDR3 in amino acids: CASSQEGGVGVYEQYF. The CDR3 DNA follows: TGTGCCAGCAGCCAAGAGGGAGGCGTAGGAGTCTACGAGCAGTACTTC.

V gene TRBV7-9 combines with J gene TRBJ2-1; 11 nucleotides match TRBD2. The ends lost 7 bases at V and 6 bases at J; junction bases unmatched: 11. Germline V gene sequence: CDR1 SEHNR, CDR2 FQNEAQ (reference sequence). The CDR3 is made up of 16 amino acids. CDR3 bases: TGTGCCAGCAACCTAGGCGGGACTAGCGGACTCAATGAGCAGTTCTTC. The encoded protein is CASNLGGTSGLNEQFF.

This clonotype was seen more than once but under ten times. V usage is TRBV4-1 and J usage is TRBJ1-4, with 7 bases that match TRBD1. In germline, CDR1 is MGHRA, CDR2 YSYEKL. This CDR3 is 15 amino acids long. The junction had 7 bases not matched to a gene; V was cut back by 4 bases and J by 5 bases. CDR3 DNA: TGCGCCAGCAGCCGGCCGACAGGGCGAAATGAAAAACTGTTTTTT. Its protein is CASSRPTGRNEKLFF.

This clonotype was seen at least ten times. This sequence joins TRBV27 and TRBJ1-6; perhaps TRBD1 as D (6 bases). The CDR3 sequence is 14 residues long. Germline assignment: CDR1 MNHEY and CDR2 SMNVEV (reference sequence). V was pared by 5 bases and J by 7 bases, with 12 bases between. CDR3 residues: CASSMAGENSPLHF. CDR3 DNA: TGTGCCAGCAGTATGGCAGGGGAAAATTCACCCCTCCACTTT.

Many counts were recorded for this clonotype. This chain links TRBV14 with TRBJ2-7; weak D call: TRBD2 (5 bases). V gave up 5 bases and J gave up 3 bases, with 20 bases separating them. Germline loops: CDR1 SGHDN, CDR2 FVKESK. The length of the CDR3 is 16 residues. CDR3 protein: CASSCRRRRVSYEQYF. The CDR3 nucleotides read TGTGCCAGCAGCTGCCGACGCCGGCGGGTCAGCTACGAGCAGTACTTC.

The J gene is TRBJ2-1, the V gene TRBV30; TRBD2 matches at 14 bases. CDR1 is GTSNPN, CDR2 SVGIG, per germline (reference sequence). This CDR3 has 16 residues. V was clipped by 2 bases and J by 10 bases; unmatched bases: 10. CDR3: CAWSSLGTSGSGEQFF. Written as DNA, the CDR3 is TGTGCCTGGAGTTCCCTCGGGACTAGCGGGAGTGGGGAGCAGTTCTTC.

This chain joins TRBV5-1 and TRBJ2-6, with TRBD1 identical over 7 bases. The CDR3 runs 16 residues. V lost 4 bases, J lost 0 bases, and 4 bases stayed unmatched. The germline gives CDR1 SGHRS, CDR2 YFSETQ. CDR3 sequence reads: CASSPGQNSGANVLTF. As DNA, the CDR3 is TGCGCCAGCAGCCCGGGACAGAACTCTGGGGCCAACGTCCTGACTTTC. The complete variable domain, with remaining parts taken from reference TRBV5-1 and TRBJ2-6, reads KAGVTQTPRYLIKTRGQQVTLSCSPISGHRSVSWYQQTPGQGLQFLFEYFSETQRNKGNFPGRFSGRQFSNSRSEMNVSTLELGDSALYLCASSPGQNSGANVLTFGAGSRLTVL.

Only a few counts were recorded for this clonotype. This chain joins TRBV5-6 and TRBJ1-1, with TRBD1 identical over 11 bases. Germline CDR1 is SGHDT and CDR2 is YYEEEE. The CDR3 spans 14 residues. V shed 3 bases, J shed 10 bases, and the junction held 8 bases outside the gene matches. The chain's CDR3 is CASSWDRGSQGAFF. CDR3 sequence (DNA): TGTGCCAGCAGCTGGGACAGGGGGTCGCAGGGAGCTTTCTTT.

The V gene is TRBV2, the J gene TRBJ1-5; 8 bases align to TRBD1. The CDR3 is 15 amino acids. V lost 7 bases and J lost 9; bases outside the gene matches: 14. The germline gives CDR1 SNHLY, CDR2 FYNNEI. Here the CDR3 DNA reads TGTGCCAGCACCCCCCACCCGGACAGGGTCAGGCCCCAGCATTTT. Translated, it gives CASTPHPDRVRPQHF.